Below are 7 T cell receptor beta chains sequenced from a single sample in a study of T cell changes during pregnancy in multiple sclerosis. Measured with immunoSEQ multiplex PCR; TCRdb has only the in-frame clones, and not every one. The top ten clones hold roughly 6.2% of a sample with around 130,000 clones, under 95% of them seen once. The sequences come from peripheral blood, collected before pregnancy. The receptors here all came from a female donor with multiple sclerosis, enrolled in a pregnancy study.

The CDR3 DNA reads as TGCGCCAGCAGCTTGGGGGGACAGTACCAAGAGACCCAGTACTTC. Translation: CASSLGGQYQETQYF. The chain carries TRBV5-1 and TRBJ2-5; 7 nucleotides align to TRBD1. The length of the CDR3 is 15 residues. The V and J ends lost 0 bases and 0 bases, in that order; junction bases with no gene match: 2. From germline, CDR1 is SGHRS and CDR2 YFSETQ. The whole variable domain, remainder taken from reference TRBV5-1 and TRBJ2-5, is KAGVTQTPRYLIKTRGQQVTLSCSPISGHRSVSWYQQTPGQGLQFLFEYFSETQRNKGNFPGRFSGRQFSNSRSEMNVSTLELGDSALYLCASSLGGQYQETQYFGPGTRLLVL.

CDR3 in amino acids: CATSRYREKPPLHF. CDR3 DNA sequence: TGTGCCACCAGCAGATATCGGGAGAAACCACCCCTCCACTTT. V is TRBV15 and J is TRBJ1-6; D unresolved. Germline assignment: CDR1 LNHNV and CDR2 YYDKDF (reference sequence). The ends were cut back, 2 bases at V and 11 bases at J, with 13 bases in the middle. This CDR3 contains 14 residues.

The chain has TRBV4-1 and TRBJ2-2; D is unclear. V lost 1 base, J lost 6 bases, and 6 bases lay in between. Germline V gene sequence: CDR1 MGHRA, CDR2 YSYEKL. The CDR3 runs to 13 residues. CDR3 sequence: CASSQAPSGELFF. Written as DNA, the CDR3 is TGCGCCAGCAGCCAAGCTCCCTCCGGGGAGCTGTTTTTT.

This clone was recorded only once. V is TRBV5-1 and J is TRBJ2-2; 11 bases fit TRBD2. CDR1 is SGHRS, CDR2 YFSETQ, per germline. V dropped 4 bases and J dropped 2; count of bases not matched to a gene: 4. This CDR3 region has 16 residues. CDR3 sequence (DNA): TGCGCCAGCAGCCCGAGACTAGCGGGAAACACCGGGGAGCTGTTTTTT. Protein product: CASSPRLAGNTGELFF. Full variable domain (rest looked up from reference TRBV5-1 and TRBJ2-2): KAGVTQTPRYLIKTRGQQVTLSCSPISGHRSVSWYQQTPGQGLQFLFEYFSETQRNKGNFPGRFSGRQFSNSRSEMNVSTLELGDSALYLCASSPRLAGNTGELFFGEGSRLTVL.

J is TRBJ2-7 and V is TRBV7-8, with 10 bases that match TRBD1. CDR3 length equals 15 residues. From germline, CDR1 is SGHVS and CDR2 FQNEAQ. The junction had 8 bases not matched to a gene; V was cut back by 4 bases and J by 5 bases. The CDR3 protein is CASSSFTGTGDEQYF. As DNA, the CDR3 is TGTGCCAGCAGCTCCTTTACCGGGACAGGGGACGAGCAGTACTTC.

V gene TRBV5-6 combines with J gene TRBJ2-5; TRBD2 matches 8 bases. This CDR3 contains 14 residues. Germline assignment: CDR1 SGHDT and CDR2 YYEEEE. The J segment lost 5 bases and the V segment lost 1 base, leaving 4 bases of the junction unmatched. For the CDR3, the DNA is TGTGCCAGCAGCTTGCCCGGGGGGGCGGAGACCCAGTACTTC. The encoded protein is CASSLPGGAETQYF. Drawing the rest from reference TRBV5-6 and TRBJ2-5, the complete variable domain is DAGVTQSPTHLIKTRGQQVTLRCSPKSGHDTVSWYQQALGQGPQFIFQYYEEEERQRGNFPDRFSGHQFPNYSSELNVNALLLGDSALYLCASSLPGGAETQYFGPGTRLLVL.

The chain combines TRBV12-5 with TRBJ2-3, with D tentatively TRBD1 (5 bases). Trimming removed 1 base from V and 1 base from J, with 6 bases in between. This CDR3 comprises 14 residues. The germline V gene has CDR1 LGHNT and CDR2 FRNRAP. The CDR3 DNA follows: TGTGCTAGTGGTTTGGAGGGGCGCACAGATACGCAGTATTTT. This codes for CASGLEGRTDTQYF.